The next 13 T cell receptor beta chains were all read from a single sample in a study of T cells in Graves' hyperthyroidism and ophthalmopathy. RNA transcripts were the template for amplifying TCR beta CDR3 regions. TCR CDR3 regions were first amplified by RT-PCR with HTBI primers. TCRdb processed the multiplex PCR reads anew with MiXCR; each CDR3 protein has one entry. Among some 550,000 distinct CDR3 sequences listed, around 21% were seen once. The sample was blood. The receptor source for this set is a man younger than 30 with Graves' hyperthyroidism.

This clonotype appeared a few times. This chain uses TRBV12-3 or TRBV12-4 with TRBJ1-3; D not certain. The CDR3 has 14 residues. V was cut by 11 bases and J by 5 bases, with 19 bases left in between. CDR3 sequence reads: CALETEEERNTIYF. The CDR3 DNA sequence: TGTGCCCTTGAGACGGAAGAAGAGAGAAACACCATATATTTT.

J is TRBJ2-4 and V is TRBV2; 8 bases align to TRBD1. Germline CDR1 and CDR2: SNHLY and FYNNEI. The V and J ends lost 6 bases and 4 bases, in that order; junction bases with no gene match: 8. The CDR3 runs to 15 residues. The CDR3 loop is CASRDRGRPKNIQYF. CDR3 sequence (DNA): TGTGCCAGCAGAGACAGGGGCCGACCAAAAAACATTCAGTACTTC.

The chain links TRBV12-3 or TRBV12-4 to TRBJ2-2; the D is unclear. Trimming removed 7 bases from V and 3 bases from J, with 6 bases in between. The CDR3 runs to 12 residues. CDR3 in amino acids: CASTYYTGELFF. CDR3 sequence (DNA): TGTGCCAGCACCTACTACACCGGGGAGCTGTTTTTT.

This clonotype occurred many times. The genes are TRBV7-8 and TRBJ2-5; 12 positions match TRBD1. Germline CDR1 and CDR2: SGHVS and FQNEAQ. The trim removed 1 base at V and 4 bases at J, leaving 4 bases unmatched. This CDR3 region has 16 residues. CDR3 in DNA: TGTGCCAGCAGCTTAGTAGGGACAGGGGGCGCAGAGACCCAGTACTTC. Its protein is CASSLVGTGGAETQYF. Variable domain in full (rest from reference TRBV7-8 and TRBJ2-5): GAGVSQSPRYKVAKRGQDVALRCDPISGHVSLFWYQQALGQGPEFLTYFQNEAQLDKSGLPSDRFFAERPEGSVSTLKIQRTQQEDSAVYLCASSLVGTGGAETQYFGPGTRLLVL.

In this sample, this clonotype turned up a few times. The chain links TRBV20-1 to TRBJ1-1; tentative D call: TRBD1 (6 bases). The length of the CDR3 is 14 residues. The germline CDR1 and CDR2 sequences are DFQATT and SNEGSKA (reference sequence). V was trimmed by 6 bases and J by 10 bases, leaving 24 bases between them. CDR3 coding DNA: TGCAGTGCCATTACCGATACAGGGACCTCTGGAGCTTTCTTT. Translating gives CSAITDTGTSGAFF.

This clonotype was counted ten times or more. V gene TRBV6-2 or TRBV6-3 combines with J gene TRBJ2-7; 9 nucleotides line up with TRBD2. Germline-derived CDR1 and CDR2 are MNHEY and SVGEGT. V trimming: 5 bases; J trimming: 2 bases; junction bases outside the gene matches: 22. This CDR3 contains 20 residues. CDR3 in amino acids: CASSHPAGEVASGVTYEQYF. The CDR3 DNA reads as TGTGCCAGCAGTCACCCCGCGGGAGAGGTTGCTAGCGGGGTGACCTACGAGCAGTACTTC.

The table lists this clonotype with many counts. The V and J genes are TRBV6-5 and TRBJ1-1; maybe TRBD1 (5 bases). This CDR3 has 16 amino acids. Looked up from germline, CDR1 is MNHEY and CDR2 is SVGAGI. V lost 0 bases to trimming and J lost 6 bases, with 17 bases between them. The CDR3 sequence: CASSYSWIRDVSEAFF. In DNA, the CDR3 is TGTGCCAGCAGTTACTCGTGGATCCGGGACGTGTCTGAAGCTTTCTTT.

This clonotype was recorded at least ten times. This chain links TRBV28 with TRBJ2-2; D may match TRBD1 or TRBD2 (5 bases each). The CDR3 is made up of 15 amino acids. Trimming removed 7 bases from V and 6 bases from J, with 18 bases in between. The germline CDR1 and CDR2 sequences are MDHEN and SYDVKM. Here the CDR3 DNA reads TGTGCCAGCACCCTAACAACCGGGGCGGCCGGGGAGCTGTTTTTT. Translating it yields CASTLTTGAAGELFF. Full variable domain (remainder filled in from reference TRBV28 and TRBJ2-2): DVKVTQSSRYLVKRTGEKVFLECVQDMDHENMFWYRQDPGLGLRLIYFSYDVKMKEKGDIPEGYSVSREKKERFSLILESASTNQTSMYLCASTLTTGAAGELFFGEGSRLTVL.

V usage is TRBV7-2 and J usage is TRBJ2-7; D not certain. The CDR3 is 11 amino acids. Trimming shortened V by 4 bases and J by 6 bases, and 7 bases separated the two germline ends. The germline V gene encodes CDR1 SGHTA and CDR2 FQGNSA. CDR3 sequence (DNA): TGTGCCAGCAGCTCTATTATCGAGCAGTACTTC. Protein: CASSSIIEQYF.

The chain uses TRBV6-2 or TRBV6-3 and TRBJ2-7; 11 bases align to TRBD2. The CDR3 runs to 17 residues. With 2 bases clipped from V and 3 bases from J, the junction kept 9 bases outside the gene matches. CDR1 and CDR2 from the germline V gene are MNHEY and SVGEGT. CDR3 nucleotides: TGTGCCAGCAGTTACGCCCCCCCTAGCGGGGGGCGCTACGAGCAGTACTTC. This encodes CASSYAPPSGGRYEQYF.

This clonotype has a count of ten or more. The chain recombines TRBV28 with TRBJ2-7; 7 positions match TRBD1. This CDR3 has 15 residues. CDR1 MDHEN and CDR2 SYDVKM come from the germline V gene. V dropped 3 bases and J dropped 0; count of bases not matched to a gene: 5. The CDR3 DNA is TGTGCCAGCAGTTTTCCGGGACAGCCCTCCTACGAGCAGTACTTC. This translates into CASSFPGQPSYEQYF.

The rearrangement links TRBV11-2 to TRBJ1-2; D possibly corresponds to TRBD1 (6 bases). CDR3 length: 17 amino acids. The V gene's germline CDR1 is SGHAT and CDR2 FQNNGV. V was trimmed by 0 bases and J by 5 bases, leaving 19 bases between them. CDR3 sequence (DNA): TGTGCCAGCAGCTTAGATCACAACAGGGCGATGCGGTATGGCTACACCTTC. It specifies CASSLDHNRAMRYGYTF. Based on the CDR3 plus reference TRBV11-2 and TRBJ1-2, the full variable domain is EAGVAQSPRYKIIEKRQSVAFWCNPISGHATLYWYQQILGQGPKLLIQFQNNGVVDDSQLPKDRFSAERLKGVDSTLKIQPAKLEDSAVYLCASSLDHNRAMRYGYTFGSGTRLTVV.

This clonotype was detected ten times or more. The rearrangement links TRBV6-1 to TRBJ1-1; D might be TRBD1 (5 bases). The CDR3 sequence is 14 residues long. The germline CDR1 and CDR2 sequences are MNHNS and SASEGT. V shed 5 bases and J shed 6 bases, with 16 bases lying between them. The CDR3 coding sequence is TGTGCCAGCAGTAAAATCAGGGAGGTTCCTGAAGCTTTCTTT. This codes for CASSKIREVPEAFF.